This TCR beta chain was captured by sequencing in a study of response to subunit inactivated influenza vaccine. CDR1 and CDR2 from the germline V gene are LNHDA and SQIVND (reference sequence). The CDR3 has 11 amino acids. TCRdb reprocessed the RT-PCR reads via MiXCR and lists one record per CDR3 protein. The sample records some 570,000 distinct CDR3 sequences, around 11% being singletons. The sample also formed part of further work on T cells expressing NK-cell markers. That source reports: Researchers built TCR beta cDNA using 5'RACE template switching with UMIs. Obtained from sorted CD3+CD56+NKG2C+, CD3+CD56+NKG2C- and CD3+CD56-NKG2C+ T cells were the TCR beta repertoires. Among eight sequenced donors, seven carried HCMV seropositivity while one was seronegative. One observes that, in several donors, these clonotypes were also the leading ones within the CD3+CD56-NKG2C+ fraction. Questions lingered over whether expanded NKG2C+ T cell clones were HCMV-specific.

This chain uses TRBV19 with TRBJ2-5, with TRBD2 as a possible D gene (6 bases). The J call may be wrong; the DNA end is better matched by TRBJ2-1. This clonotype originated in a man aged 50-59 years who received an inactivated influenza vaccine. Here the sequenced sample was PBMCs from blood, taken on the day of vaccination. Here the CDR3 reads CASSTGETQFF. DNA of the CDR3: TGTGCCAGTAGTACGGGGGAGACCCAGTTCTTC.